This note documents a single T cell receptor (beta chain) sequence. What it recognizes is unknown. This sample is part of a study of glioma-infiltrating T cells after dendritic cell vaccination. Clones were sequenced by immunoSEQ multiplex PCR, and TCRdb holds only the in-frame ones, with some missing. This table holds 90,000 or so clones, roughly four fifths found once. Overall study results and limits: TCR clonality showed no direct relationship with survival.

Germline CDR1 reads SEHNR; CDR2 reads FQNEAQ (reference sequence). The CDR3 extends over 16 amino acids. J lost 3 bases, V lost 1 base, and 4 bases had no gene match. Documented time point: after dendritic cell vaccination, including at tumor progression/relapse. The receptor was isolated from a human donor with glioblastoma. Sequenced here: blood, sampled after dendritic cell vaccination. The gene calls are TRBV7-9 and TRBJ2-2; 8 nucleotides align to TRBD2. The CDR3 DNA is TGTGCCAGCAGCTTAGACGGGGGGGCCCACACCGGGGAGCTGTTTTTT. This codes for CASSLDGGAHTGELFF.